This TCR beta chain was observed in a study of blood T cell repertoires in COVID-19. In the original workflow: Amplification of reference gene primers was used by the study to estimate nucleated cell counts. The repertoire was sequenced with immunoSEQ multiplex PCR; TCRdb's copy has only in-frame clones and lacks some. D and trimming were read from the DNA, whereas the V and J calls and clone size are those reported in that table. The sample contains about 100,000 clones, 80% of which appear only once. The CDR3 spans 15 residues. V lost 4 bases and J lost 4; bases outside the gene matches: 8. Per germline, CDR1 MNHEY and CDR2 SMNVEV (reference sequence).

Sequenced input: peripheral blood. This TCR was recovered from a man in his 70s with acute or convalescent COVID-19. The chain combines TRBV27 with TRBJ1-2; 8 bases are shared with TRBD1. CDR3 region: CASSSSGTGGYGYTF. The CDR3 DNA reads TGTGCCAGCAGTTCTTCCGGGACAGGAGGCTATGGCTACACCTTC.